This T cell receptor (beta chain) was found in a study of blood T cell repertoires in COVID-19. Looking at the study overall: The United States, Italy and Spain supplied acute and convalescent COVID-19 samples. The analysed material was cDNA or gDNA that came from T cells, B-cell-depleted T cells, or PBMCs.

Methods used by the authors: Researchers report that nucleated cell counts were estimated from reference gene primer amplification. Profiled with immunoSEQ multiplex PCR; TCRdb holds only in-frame clones, not every one. Clonal size and the V and J genes are those of that table, whereas D and trimming came from the DNA. In the table there are around 50,000 clones, around 90% of which are singletons. Sample: peripheral blood. This TCR was recovered from a man aged 55 to 69 with acute or convalescent COVID-19.

The CDR3 coding sequence is TGTGCCAGCAGTTTAGTTTTTTCGGGGTACTATCAGCCCCAGCATTTT. It encodes CASSLVFSGYYQPQHF. The gene calls are TRBV28 and TRBJ1-5; D gene unclear. Germline CDR1 reads MDHEN; CDR2 reads SYDVKM. V was trimmed by 2 bases and J by 5 bases, leaving 16 bases between them. The CDR3 covers 16 residues.